The following is a T cell receptor (beta chain) sequence with its context. Its antigen is undetermined. This sample is drawn from a study of identical twins. The length of the CDR3 is 13 residues. Trimming removed 3 bases from V and 4 bases from J; junction bases left unmatched: 2. CDR1 and CDR2 from the germline V gene are MNHEY and SVGAGI. In TCRdb, the 5' RACE reads were re-called with MiXCR into one record per CDR3 protein. The top ten clones hold around 3% of a sample with roughly 230,000 distinct CDR3 sequences, about 8.3% of them seen once. Overall study findings and caveats: Invariant cells of the MAIT and iNKT types might have partly distorted the zero-insertion analyses.

The same data also went into a second study, on yellow fever vaccine responses in identical twins. As that study records: Among the twins, the vaccine T cell response reportedly seemed partly convergent and partly personalized.

The source is a woman aged 18-29 years in good health. Sequencing was performed on CD8+ T cells sorted from blood. This chain connects TRBV6-5 to TRBJ2-7; TRBD1 matches 8 bases. The chain's CDR3 is CASSYRTGYEQYF. For the CDR3, the DNA is TGTGCCAGCAGTTATAGGACAGGGTACGAGCAGTACTTC.